This T cell receptor (beta chain) was identified during a study of blood T cell repertoires in COVID-19. The overall study: Researchers got acute and convalescent COVID-19 samples from the United States, Italy and Spain. T cells, B-cell-depleted T cells, or PBMCs provided the cDNA or gDNA that served as material.

As regards this clone: The sample has other DNA sequences that encode this CDR3 too.

Participants spanned ages about 18 to 90 years and resided in around 25 US areas. The germline V gene has CDR1 SGHRS and CDR2 YFSETQ. With 0 bases removed from V and 1 base from J, the gap between germline ends came to 7 bases. The CDR3 has 14 amino acids. Per the study methods: Amplification with reference gene primers provided the estimates of nucleated cell counts. The data were produced by immunoSEQ multiplex PCR, yet TCRdb's version contains in-frame clones alone and is incomplete. V and J calls and clone size are those listed in that table; D and trimming were worked out from the DNA. The repertoire holds roughly 130,000 clones, with approximately 81% as singletons.

The V call is TRBV5-1, the J call TRBJ1-1, with D tentatively TRBD1 (5 bases). This sequence was found in a man between 40 and 49 years old with acute COVID-19. The sample was PBMCs or T cells enriched from blood (not recorded which). CDR3 loop: CASSLVQGNTEAFF. DNA of the CDR3: TGCGCCAGCAGCTTGGTTCAGGGGAACACTGAAGCTTTCTTT.